This T cell receptor beta chain appears in the sequencing data of a study of technical replicates of blood from a few donors. Some clones are missing from TCRdb's copy, which holds only in-frame ones; the method was immunoSEQ multiplex PCR. This table holds tens of thousands of clones, roughly 89% found once. V gave up 6 bases and J gave up 3 bases; unmatched junction bases: 6. The CDR3 totals 13 residues. CDR1 SQVTM and CDR2 ANQGSEA come from the germline V gene. The receptor was isolated from a human donor in good health. Some clones in this sample may be carry-over from other donors' samples. Source material: PBMCs. The chain employs TRBV29-1 and TRBJ1-2, with TRBD1 matching 8 bases. CDR3 nucleotides: TGCAGCGTAACCGGGACAGGATACTATGGCTACACCTTC. Protein sequence: CSVTGTGYYGYTF. The complete variable domain, with remaining parts taken from reference TRBV29-1 and TRBJ1-2, reads SAVISQKPSRDICQRGTSLTIQCQVDSQVTMMFWYRQQPGQSLTLIATANQGSEATYESGFVIDKFPISRPNLTFSTLTVSNMSPEDSSIYLCSVTGTGYYGYTFGSGTRLTVV.